Each of the 27 T cell receptor beta chains below was sequenced from the same sample in a study of cytomegalovirus exposure and HLA in healthy donors. Use of 60 Vbeta and 13 Jbeta primers characterized the PCR. This table comes from immunoSEQ multiplex PCR, and its TCRdb copy is limited to in-frame clones, with some not included. This table has some 160,000 clones, 65% to 90% appearing once. The sequenced material came from PBMCs. These receptors all stem from a man aged 45-60 years in good health and CMV-seropositive.

The CDR3 sequence is CASIPGTGFAPPFF. CDR3 coding DNA: TGTGCCAGCATTCCCGGGACAGGGTTTGCGCCGCCGTTCTTC. V and J are TRBV6-5 and TRBJ2-1; 9 bases match TRBD1. Germline assignment: CDR1 MNHEY and CDR2 SVGAGI. The CDR3 consists of 14 residues. V was clipped by 7 bases and J by 15 bases; unmatched bases: 16.

The rearrangement links TRBV21-1 to TRBJ2-7; the DNA was not used to check the table's D call, TRBD2. TRBV21-1 is a recognized pseudogene. The CDR3 is 16 amino acids. The CDR3 is CASSKAARNWGDEQYV. The CDR3, as DNA: TGTGCCAGCAGCAAGGCCGCGCGCAATTGGGGGGACGAGCAGTACGTC.

The chain carries TRBV5-4 and TRBJ2-3; TRBD2 is a possible D gene (6 bases). Germline-derived CDR1 and CDR2 are SGHNT and YYREEE (reference sequence). The germline V and J ends were trimmed by 1 base and 4 bases, with 16 bases remaining between them. The CDR3 covers 16 residues. DNA of the CDR3: TGTGCCAGCAGCTTGTTTTTAACGGGAGTTGCAGATACGCAGTATTTT. Its protein is CASSLFLTGVADTQYF.

This clone was observed once. Here the CDR3 reads CASSESRGQANTEAFF. The DNA of the CDR3 is TGCGCCAGCAGTGAGTCGCGGGGACAGGCGAACACTGAAGCTTTCTTT. The chain couples TRBV10-1 to TRBJ1-1, with 8 bases lining up with TRBD1. Losses at the gene ends were 0 bases for V and 1 base for J; bases not matched to a gene: 4. Germline CDR1 WNHNN, CDR2 SYGVQD (reference sequence). The CDR3 is 16 amino acids.

The J gene is TRBJ1-5, the V gene TRBV28; possibly TRBD1 for D (5 bases). CDR3 size: 17 residues. Germline V CDR1 and CDR2: MDHEN, SYDVKM. Between the trimmed V and J ends, which lost 3 bases and 0 bases, there was a span of 15 bases. The CDR3 DNA sequence: TGTGCCAGCAGTTTGGGCTTGGGGGGTTATAGCAATCAGCCCCAGCATTTT. Translating it yields CASSLGLGGYSNQPQHF.

In DNA form, the CDR3 reads TGTGCCAGCAGCGGCACCGCGGGACTAGGCTACACCTTC. This sequence encodes CASSGTAGLGYTF. The rearrangement joins TRBV6-5 to TRBJ1-2; possible D gene TRBD1, 5 bases. With 6 bases removed from V and 8 bases from J, the gap between germline ends came to 16 bases. The germline CDR1 and CDR2 sequences are MNHEY and SVGAGI. The CDR3 covers 13 residues.

The chain has TRBV27 and TRBJ2-7; 7 nucleotides agree with TRBD1. The CDR3 consists of 15 residues. The J segment lost 0 bases and the V segment lost 3 bases, leaving 5 bases of the junction unmatched. The V gene's germline CDR1 is MNHEY and CDR2 SMNVEV (reference sequence). In DNA form, the CDR3 reads TGTGCCAGCAGTTTGGGCAGGGGGAGCTCCTACGAGCAGTACGTC. Translated, it gives CASSLGRGSSYEQYV.

There are many counts of this clone. In DNA form, the CDR3 reads TGTGCCAGCAGCTCTCGGACGAGACAGACAACAGGAGAAGCTTTCTTT. As protein: CASSSRTRQTTGEAFF. This sequence joins TRBV5-4 and TRBJ1-1; the D gene is possibly TRBD1 (5 bases). CDR1 is SGHNT, CDR2 YYREEE, per germline (reference sequence). V gave up 3 bases and J gave up 8 bases, with 23 bases separating them. This CDR3 spans 16 amino acids. Based on the CDR3 plus reference TRBV5-4 and TRBJ1-1, the full variable domain is ETGVTQSPTHLIKTRGQQVTLRCSSQSGHNTVSWYQQALGQGPQFIFQYYREEENGRGNFPPRFSGLQFPNYSSELNVNALELDDSALYLCASSSRTRQTTGEAFFGQGTRLTVV.

In DNA form, the CDR3 reads TGTGCCAGCAGTAGACGACGGGACAGGGACGGTGAAAAACTGTTTTTT. Translated: CASSRRRDRDGEKLFF. The chain has TRBV2 and TRBJ1-4; TRBD1 matches at 9 bases. The CDR3 extends over 16 amino acids. V dropped 5 bases and J dropped 7; count of bases not matched to a gene: 11. The germline CDR1 and CDR2 sequences are SNHLY and FYNNEI.

The sample holds a few counts of this clone. The chain is built from TRBV6-1 and TRBJ2-5, with 9 bases that match TRBD1. CDR1 is MNHNS and CDR2 is SASEGT in the germline V gene. CDR3 size: 15 residues. Germline trimming cut 4 bases from V and 5 bases from J; bases unmatched to any gene: 8. The CDR3 sequence is CASSALTGGLETQYF. The CDR3 DNA is TGTGCCAGCAGTGCCCTCACAGGGGGCCTGGAGACCCAGTACTTC.

This chain connects TRBV2 to TRBJ2-5, with TRBD1 identical over 8 bases. Germline lookup yields CDR1 SNHLY and CDR2 FYNNEI. This CDR3 is built from 15 residues. V was clipped by 5 bases and J by 2 bases; unmatched bases: 7. The CDR3 DNA follows: TGTGCCAGCAGTAAGAGGGACAGGTCACAAGAGACCCAGTACTTC. This encodes CASSKRDRSQETQYF.

The chain carries TRBV5-6 and TRBJ1-5; D may be TRBD1 (6 bases). V lost 6 bases, J lost 2 bases, and 15 bases lay in between. Germline lookup yields CDR1 SGHDT and CDR2 YYEEEE. There are 15 residues in the CDR3. CDR3 nucleotide sequence: TGTGCCAGCACCTGGGGGGGCGGAGGCAATCAGCCCCAGCATTTT. Encoded protein: CASTWGGGGNQPQHF.

This rearrangement joins TRBV18 to TRBJ1-2, with 10 bases that match TRBD1. V dropped 3 bases and J dropped 7; count of bases not matched to a gene: 2. This CDR3 contains 13 residues. CDR1 is KGHSH and CDR2 is LQKENI in the germline V gene. The CDR3 bases are TGTGCCAGCTCACCGGGACAGGGGTTTGGCTACACCTTC. Translating gives CASSPGQGFGYTF.

The chain has TRBV19 and TRBJ2-1; TRBD2 agrees at 10 bases. This CDR3 has 16 amino acids. V lost 3 bases, J lost 6 bases, and 8 bases stayed unmatched. Per the germline V gene, CDR1 is LNHDA and CDR2 is SQIVND (reference sequence). CDR3 amino acids: CASSIMSSGSFNEQFF. The CDR3 region has the DNA TGTGCCAGTAGTATTATGTCTAGCGGGAGTTTCAATGAGCAGTTCTTC.

V and J are TRBV6-1 and TRBJ1-1, with a possible D match to TRBD1 (5 bases). The length of the CDR3 is 15 residues. Germline values: CDR1 MNHNS, CDR2 SASEGT. V gave up 6 bases and J gave up 1 base, with 15 bases separating them. CDR3 sequence (DNA): TGTGCCAGCAGCCCGCGGGGCCCGGGGAACACTGAAGCTTTCTTT. It is translated as CASSPRGPGNTEAFF.

V and J are TRBV5-1 and TRBJ2-3; 8 nucleotides agree with TRBD2. The V gene end was trimmed by 1 base and the J gene end by 6 bases; junction bases not matched to a gene: 13. Germline V lookup: CDR1 SGHRS, CDR2 YFSETQ. CDR3 length: 17 residues. CDR3 sequence: CASSLRVAGTSADTQYF. The CDR3 DNA sequence: TGCGCCAGCAGCTTGCGGGTAGCGGGGACCTCAGCGGATACGCAGTATTTT. The whole variable domain, remainder taken from reference TRBV5-1 and TRBJ2-3, is KAGVTQTPRYLIKTRGQQVTLSCSPISGHRSVSWYQQTPGQGLQFLFEYFSETQRNKGNFPGRFSGRQFSNSRSEMNVSTLELGDSALYLCASSLRVAGTSADTQYFGPGTRLTVL.

The chain has TRBV5-6 and TRBJ1-3; 9 bases are shared with TRBD1. Germline V CDR1 and CDR2: SGHDT, YYEEEE. The CDR3 is 16 residues long. With V trimmed by 4 bases and J by 4 bases, 9 bases remained unmatched. CDR3 loop: CASSTRGTGRGNTIYF. CDR3 nucleotide sequence: TGTGCCAGCAGCACCCGTGGGACAGGGAGAGGAAACACCATATATTTT. The full variable domain, in which reference TRBV5-6 and TRBJ1-3 provide the parts outside the CDR3, is DAGVTQSPTHLIKTRGQQVTLRCSPKSGHDTVSWYQQALGQGPQFIFQYYEEEERQRGNFPDRFSGHQFPNYSSELNVNALLLGDSALYLCASSTRGTGRGNTIYFGEGSWLTVV.

This clone was recorded only once. The chain carries TRBV10-3 and TRBJ2-5, with D possibly being TRBD2 (5 bases). V lost 0 bases and J 3 bases, leaving 8 bases between the germline ends. CDR1 ENHRY and CDR2 SYGVKD come from the germline V gene. The CDR3 has 14 amino acids. In DNA, the CDR3 is TGTGCCATCAGTGAGTCGGAGGTAAAAGAGACCCAGTACTTC. Encoded protein: CAISESEVKETQYF.

For the CDR3, the DNA is TGTGCCAGTAGCGGGACTAGCGAGTTGGACAATGAGCAGTTCTTC. Amino acids: CASSGTSELDNEQFF. V usage is TRBV19 and J usage is TRBJ2-1; 10 bases match TRBD2. V lost 6 bases and J lost 5; bases outside the gene matches: 7. The germline V gene encodes CDR1 LNHDA and CDR2 SQIVND (reference sequence). The CDR3 totals 15 residues.

The chain recombines TRBV11-2 with TRBJ2-7; 7 bases align to TRBD2. V dropped 2 bases and J dropped 0; count of bases not matched to a gene: 7. This CDR3 contains 16 residues. Germline assignment: CDR1 SGHAT and CDR2 FQNNGV. Written as DNA, the CDR3 is TGTGCCAGCAGCTTACTTAGCGGGTACAGCTCCTACGAGCAGTACTTC. Its translation is CASSLLSGYSSYEQYF.

The chain has TRBV28 and TRBJ2-3; 8 positions match TRBD2. The germline V gene has CDR1 MDHEN and CDR2 SYDVKM. After removal of 4 bases from V and 2 bases from J, the junction contained 8 bases not matched to a gene. CDR3 length: 16 residues. DNA of the CDR3: TGTGCCAGCAGTTCCCACGGGGGGGCTACCACAGATACGCAGTATTTT. It encodes CASSSHGGATTDTQYF.

This chain links TRBV9 with TRBJ2-3; 12 bases fit TRBD2. The CDR3 extends over 18 amino acids. Germline V CDR1 and CDR2: SGDLS, YYNGEE. Germline trimming cut 4 bases from V and 0 bases from J; bases unmatched to any gene: 9. The CDR3 reads CASSSPGTSGLSTDTQYF. The CDR3, as DNA: TGTGCCAGCAGCTCCCCCGGGACTAGCGGGCTGAGCACAGATACGCAGTATTTT.

The rearrangement uses TRBV2 and TRBJ1-1; D gene unclear. The CDR3 length is 12 residues. Germline-derived CDR1 and CDR2 are SNHLY and FYNNEI. V was shortened by 2 bases and J by 4 bases, with 5 bases between the two germline ends. In nucleotides, the CDR3 is TGTGCCAGCAGTGAACAGGTCACTGAAGCTTTCTTT. Translation gives CASSEQVTEAFF.

This rearrangement joins TRBV9 to TRBJ2-2, with 9 bases aligning to TRBD2. Germline V CDR1 and CDR2: SGDLS, YYNGEE. V shed 4 bases and J 7 bases; nucleotides not matched to a gene: 8. This CDR3 comprises 15 residues. CDR3 DNA sequence: TGTGCCAGCAGCCCTAGCGGGATATCGAGCGGGGAGCTGTTTTTT. Protein sequence: CASSPSGISSGELFF.

This sequence joins TRBV9 and TRBJ1-2, with 7 bases that match TRBD1. V was clipped by 5 bases and J by 7 bases; unmatched bases: 11. Looked up from germline, CDR1 is SGDLS and CDR2 is YYNGEE. CDR3 size: 14 residues. The CDR3 here is CASSGTATTIGYTF. DNA for the CDR3: TGTGCCAGCAGTGGGACAGCCACCACTATTGGCTACACCTTC. The full variable domain, completed using reference TRBV9 and TRBJ1-2, is DSGVTQTPKHLITATGQRVTLRCSPRSGDLSVYWYQQSLDQGLQFLIQYYNGEERAKGNILERFSAQQFPDLHSELNLSSLELGDSALYFCASSGTATTIGYTFGSGTRLTVV.

V is TRBV5-1 and J is TRBJ1-2; D possibly corresponds to TRBD1 (6 bases). CDR1 is SGHRS and CDR2 is YFSETQ in the germline V gene. V was clipped by 7 bases and J by 6 bases, with 22 bases between them. This CDR3 has 15 amino acids. The CDR3 nucleotides read TGCGCCAGCGGGCCCCGGGACACCCGGGTCCATGGCTACACCTTC. This gives the protein CASGPRDTRVHGYTF.

The J gene is TRBJ2-2, the V gene TRBV7-6; TRBD1 agrees at 8 bases. Germline assignment: CDR1 SGHVS and CDR2 FNYEAQ. CDR3 length: 16 amino acids. Trimming removed 1 base from V and 1 base from J; junction bases left unmatched: 2. The CDR3, as DNA: TGTGCCAGCAGCTTAGGCGGGACAGGGAACACCGGGGAGCTGTTTTTT. Its protein is CASSLGGTGNTGELFF.